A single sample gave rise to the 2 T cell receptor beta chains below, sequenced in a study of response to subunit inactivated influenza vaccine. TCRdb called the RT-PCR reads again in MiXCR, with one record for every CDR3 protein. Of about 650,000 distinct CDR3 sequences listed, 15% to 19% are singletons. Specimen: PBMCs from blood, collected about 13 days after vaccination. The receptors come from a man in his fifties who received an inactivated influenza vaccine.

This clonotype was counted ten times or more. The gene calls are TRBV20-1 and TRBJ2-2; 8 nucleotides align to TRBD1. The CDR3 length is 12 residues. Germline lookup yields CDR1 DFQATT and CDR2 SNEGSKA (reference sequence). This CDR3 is CSAGQGTGELFF. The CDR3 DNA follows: TGCAGCGCTGGACAGGGCACCGGGGAGCTGTTTTTT.

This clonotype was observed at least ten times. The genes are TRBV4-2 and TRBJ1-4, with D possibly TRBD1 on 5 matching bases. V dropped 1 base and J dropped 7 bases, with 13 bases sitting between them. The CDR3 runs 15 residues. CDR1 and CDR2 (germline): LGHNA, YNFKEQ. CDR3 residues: CASSQGDSVGEKLFF. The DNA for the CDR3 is TGTGCCAGCAGCCAAGGGGACTCGGTCGGTGAAAAACTGTTTTTT.